Below, 2 T cell receptor beta chains from the same sample are listed, as sequenced in a study of CD8 T cells in Susac syndrome. With random hexamers, 0.5 to 1 ug RNA was reverse transcribed. In TCRdb, the immunoSEQ multiplex PCR reads were re-called with MiXCR into one record per CDR3 protein. The data show roughly 140,000 distinct CDR3 sequences, around 95% seen once. The sample comprised CD4+ T cells from PBMCs. Source of these receptors: a human donor with Susac syndrome.

The rearrangement links TRBV29-1 to TRBJ2-3; TRBD2 might be the D (5 bases). V lost 8 bases, J lost 6 bases, and 12 bases lay in between. Germline lookup yields CDR1 SQVTM and CDR2 ANQGSEA. The CDR3 is 11 residues long. The CDR3 nucleotides read TGCAGCCCGCGTCGAGGGGATACGCAGTATTTT. Protein product: CSPRRGDTQYF.

The gene calls are TRBV3-1 and TRBJ2-1, with D possibly matching TRBD2 (6 bases). Per germline, CDR1 LGHDT and CDR2 YNNKEL (reference sequence). CDR3 size: 15 residues. V lost 0 bases, J lost 5 bases, and 11 bases lay in between. CDR3: CASSQEVVADNEQFF. In DNA, the CDR3 is TGTGCCAGCAGCCAAGAGGTTGTAGCGGACAATGAGCAGTTCTTC.